Reported below is one T cell receptor (beta chain). These data originate in a study of cytomegalovirus exposure and HLA in healthy donors. The primer mix had 60 Vbeta and 13 Jbeta primers. Data came from immunoSEQ multiplex PCR; TCRdb stores just in-frame clones and leaves some out. The repertoire consists of roughly 200,000 clones, with 80% to 85% occurring once and the leading ten covering 0.71%. CDR1 and CDR2 from the germline V gene are LGHNT and FRNRAP. The CDR3 has 19 amino acids. Germline trimming cut 2 bases from V and 5 bases from J; bases unmatched to any gene: 15. V and J are TRBV12-5 and TRBJ2-3, with 11 bases lining up with TRBD2. Sequencing was done on a sample of PBMCs. The clonotype originates from a boy aged 2-15 years in good health and CMV-seronegative. The CDR3 protein is CASGLPYSLAGEGLDTQYF. The DNA for the CDR3 is TGTGCTAGTGGTTTGCCCTACTCACTAGCGGGAGAGGGGTTAGATACGCAGTATTTT. Filled out from reference TRBV12-5 and TRBJ2-3, the complete variable domain reads DARVTQTPRHKVTEMGQEVTMRCQPILGHNTVFWYRQTMMQGLELLAYFRNRAPLDDSGMPKDRFSAEMPDATLATLKIQPSEPRDSAVYFCASGLPYSLAGEGLDTQYFGPGTRLTVL.